These 31 T cell receptor beta chains were all obtained from the same sample, sequenced in a study of cytomegalovirus exposure and HLA in healthy donors. 13 Jbeta primers and 60 Vbeta primers were used for the PCR. Sequencing used immunoSEQ multiplex PCR; TCRdb keeps in-frame clones, though not all of them. The sample has roughly 110,000 clones; approximately 80% are singletons. The sample taken for sequencing was PBMCs. The source is a male donor in good health and CMV-seronegative.

For the CDR3, the DNA is TGTGCCAGCAGCTTCCTTAAAGACACCGGGAACACTGAAGCTTTCTTT. Translated: CASSFLKDTGNTEAFF. The rearrangement links TRBV5-6 to TRBJ1-1; D not certain. Germline V gene data show CDR1 as SGHDT and CDR2 as YYEEEE. The V end was cut by 2 bases, the J end by 1 base, with 15 bases between. This CDR3 region has 16 residues. The full variable domain, in which reference TRBV5-6 and TRBJ1-1 provide the parts outside the CDR3, is DAGVTQSPTHLIKTRGQQVTLRCSPKSGHDTVSWYQQALGQGPQFIFQYYEEEERQRGNFPDRFSGHQFPNYSSELNVNALLLGDSALYLCASSFLKDTGNTEAFFGQGTRLTVV.

About this clone: The identical CDR3 is also encoded by other nucleotide sequences in the sample. The rearrangement joins TRBV25-1 to TRBJ1-1; no clear D gene. CDR3 length: 13 amino acids. Trimming removed 8 bases at V and 1 base at J, with 11 bases between. CDR1 is MGHDK and CDR2 is SYGVNS in the germline V gene. The DNA of the CDR3 is TGTGCCAGCGCGGTATATACGAACACTGAAGCTTTCTTT. Translating gives CASAVYTNTEAFF.

The chain recombines TRBV7-2 with TRBJ2-3, with 12 bases that match TRBD2. This CDR3 comprises 15 residues. Losses at the gene ends were 0 bases for V and 6 bases for J; bases not matched to a gene: 1. Germline assignment: CDR1 SGHTA and CDR2 FQGNSA. In DNA form, the CDR3 reads TGTGCCAGCAGCTTAGCCGGACTAGCGGGGGATACGCAGTATTTT. This gives the protein CASSLAGLAGDTQYF.

This clone was observed a single time. The chain couples TRBV4-1 to TRBJ2-1; TRBD1 matches at 7 bases. This CDR3 region has 14 residues. Per germline, CDR1 MGHRA and CDR2 YSYEKL. The V segment lost 2 bases and the J segment 7 bases; nucleotides outside the gene matches: 5. DNA of the CDR3: TGCGCCAGCAGCCAACGACAGGGTTGGAATGAGCAGTTCTTC. Encoded protein: CASSQRQGWNEQFF.

This chain links TRBV10-1 with TRBJ2-3; 8 positions agree with TRBD2. Per germline, CDR1 WNHNN and CDR2 SYGVQD (reference sequence). J gave up 1 base and V 3 bases, and 9 bases lay outside the gene matches. This CDR3 spans 17 amino acids. CDR3 protein: CASSDVKSGSGTDTQYF. In nucleotides, the CDR3 is TGCGCCAGCAGTGATGTTAAGAGCGGGAGTGGCACAGATACGCAGTATTTT.

V and J are TRBV5-1 and TRBJ2-3; D is undetermined. With 1 base removed from V and 0 bases from J, the gap between germline ends came to 9 bases. Germline-derived CDR1 and CDR2 are SGHRS and YFSETQ. The CDR3 length is 15 residues. In DNA, the CDR3 is TGCGCCAGCAGCTTGCCCCTAGAAAGCACAGATACGCAGTATTTT. Translated: CASSLPLESTDTQYF. The whole variable domain, remainder taken from reference TRBV5-1 and TRBJ2-3, is KAGVTQTPRYLIKTRGQQVTLSCSPISGHRSVSWYQQTPGQGLQFLFEYFSETQRNKGNFPGRFSGRQFSNSRSEMNVSTLELGDSALYLCASSLPLESTDTQYFGPGTRLTVL.

The chain uses TRBV9 and TRBJ1-2, with 7 bases fitting TRBD1. The V gene end was trimmed by 3 bases and the J gene end by 3 bases; junction bases not matched to a gene: 5. This CDR3 region has 14 residues. Germline-derived CDR1 and CDR2 are SGDLS and YYNGEE. The CDR3 bases are TGTGCCAGCAGCGGCCTAGGGGGCCACTATGGCTACACCTTC. As protein: CASSGLGGHYGYTF.

This chain links TRBV27 with TRBJ2-1, with 9 positions matching TRBD2. CDR1 MNHEY and CDR2 SMNVEV come from the germline V gene (reference sequence). The length of the CDR3 is 16 residues. Trimming removed 4 bases from V and 2 bases from J; junction bases left unmatched: 6. CDR3 in DNA: TGTGCCAGCAGTTGGGGGCGGGAGGGCCCCTACAATGAGCAGTTCTTC. Translating gives CASSWGREGPYNEQFF.

The chain couples TRBV6-5 to TRBJ1-2, with 7 bases identical to TRBD1. This CDR3 region has 13 residues. With V trimmed by 0 bases and J by 7 bases, 2 bases remained unmatched. Germline V gives CDR1 MNHEY, CDR2 SVGAGI. The CDR3 nucleotides read TGTGCCAGCAGTTACTCAGGGGGCATTGGCTACACCTTC. As protein: CASSYSGGIGYTF.

J is TRBJ2-3 and V is TRBV6-1; tentative D call: TRBD2 (7 bases). Germline V CDR1 and CDR2: MNHNS, SASEGT. There are 15 residues in the CDR3. The ends were cut back, 2 bases at V and 5 bases at J, with 14 bases in the middle. The CDR3 protein is CASSEYVGGGDTQYF. CDR3 nucleotide sequence: TGTGCCAGCAGTGAATACGTGGGAGGGGGAGATACGCAGTATTTT.

V is TRBV7-2 and J is TRBJ1-2; no clear D. With 5 bases removed from V and 2 bases from J, the gap between germline ends came to 12 bases. This CDR3 contains 14 residues. CDR1 is SGHTA and CDR2 is FQGNSA in the germline V gene. Here the CDR3 reads CASSNLRENYGYTF. The CDR3 DNA reads as TGTGCCAGCAGCAACCTGAGGGAGAACTATGGCTACACCTTC.

This chain uses TRBV27 with TRBJ1-4; 7 bases are shared with TRBD1. Germline V gene data show CDR1 as MNHEY and CDR2 as SMNVEV (reference sequence). CDR3 length: 16 residues. V was clipped by 6 bases and J by 0 bases; unmatched bases: 7. The CDR3 bases are TGTGCCAGCAGCGGTCGACAGGGCGCAACTAATGAAAAACTGTTTTTT. It is translated as CASSGRQGATNEKLFF.

V usage is TRBV2 and J usage is TRBJ1-2; 8 bases align to TRBD1. Germline CDR1 SNHLY, CDR2 FYNNEI. V shed 6 bases, J shed 7 bases, and the junction held 16 bases outside the gene matches. The CDR3 length is 16 residues. This chain's CDR3 is CASRGPGQGLAAGYTF. The CDR3 nucleotides are TGTGCCAGCAGGGGCCCCGGACAGGGATTAGCGGCTGGCTACACCTTC. The variable domain in full, completed from reference TRBV2 and TRBJ1-2, reads EPEVTQTPSHQVTQMGQEVILRCVPISNHLYFYWYRQILGQKVEFLVSFYNNEISEKSEIFDDQFSVERPDGSNFTLKIRSTKLEDSAMYFCASRGPGQGLAAGYTFGSGTRLTVV.

The chain links TRBV5-1 to TRBJ2-7; D not certain. Trimming took off 6 bases at V and 0 bases at J, with 13 bases between the two ends. Per germline, CDR1 SGHRS and CDR2 YFSETQ. This CDR3 region has 14 residues. The CDR3 spells CASKSSVSSYEQYF. The CDR3 nucleotides read TGCGCCAGCAAATCGAGCGTAAGCTCCTACGAGCAGTACTTC.

The V call is TRBV4-2, the J call TRBJ2-1; 10 bases are shared with TRBD2. With 2 bases clipped from V and 7 bases from J, the junction kept 8 bases outside the gene matches. CDR1 and CDR2 (germline): LGHNA, YNFKEQ. The CDR3 contains 16 residues. The CDR3 nucleotides read TGTGCCAGCAGCCAAACCGGGACTAGCGAATGGAATGAGCAGTTCTTC. Translated: CASSQTGTSEWNEQFF.

The rearrangement links TRBV4-2 to TRBJ2-7; 11 nucleotides match TRBD2. Germline CDR1 and CDR2: LGHNA and YNFKEQ. V was clipped by 5 bases and J by 2 bases; unmatched bases: 8. The CDR3 spans 16 residues. The CDR3 coding sequence is TGTGCCAGCAGCTACGTGACTAGCGGGGCACCCTACGAGCAGTACTTC. Translated, it gives CASSYVTSGAPYEQYF.

The rearrangement links TRBV30 to TRBJ1-3; the D is unclear. The germline V and J ends were trimmed by 2 bases and 0 bases, with 8 bases remaining between them. CDR3 length: 14 residues. Germline lookup yields CDR1 GTSNPN and CDR2 SVGIG (reference sequence). The chain's CDR3 is CAWSKGSSGNTIYF. The DNA of the CDR3 is TGTGCCTGGAGTAAAGGGAGCTCTGGAAACACCATATATTTT.

This chain uses TRBV5-4 with TRBJ1-1; 7 nucleotides agree with TRBD1. Looked up from germline, CDR1 is SGHNT and CDR2 is YYREEE (reference sequence). V shed 6 bases, J shed 6 bases, and the junction held 8 bases outside the gene matches. This CDR3 is built from 13 residues. The CDR3 spells CASTPPGTAEAFF. The CDR3 DNA reads as TGTGCCAGCACCCCGCCGGGGACAGCTGAAGCTTTCTTT.

The chain uses TRBV4-1 and TRBJ2-7; 8 nucleotides agree with TRBD2. Germline-derived CDR1 and CDR2 are MGHRA and YSYEKL. J lost 0 bases, V lost 3 bases, and 10 bases had no gene match. The CDR3 length is 17 residues. The CDR3 loop is CASSHAGERETSYEQYF. As DNA, the CDR3 is TGCGCCAGCAGCCATGCCGGGGAGCGGGAGACCTCCTACGAGCAGTACTTC.

V usage is TRBV5-1 and J usage is TRBJ2-5; 7 bases match TRBD2. V shed 6 bases, J shed 4 bases, and the junction held 12 bases outside the gene matches. Germline loops: CDR1 SGHRS, CDR2 YFSETQ. CDR3 length: 15 residues. The CDR3 sequence is CASTDLTGRGETQYF. The DNA of the CDR3 is TGCGCCAGCACTGATCTCACGGGGAGGGGAGAGACCCAGTACTTC.

The gene calls are TRBV10-2 and TRBJ2-1; TRBD2 might be the D (6 bases). The CDR3 is made up of 16 amino acids. Between the trimmed V and J ends, which lost 0 bases and 0 bases, there was a span of 9 bases. Per the germline V gene, CDR1 is WSHSY and CDR2 is SAAADI. CDR3 in amino acids: CASSESSGSSYNEQFF. The CDR3 DNA is TGCGCCAGCAGTGAGTCTAGCGGCAGCTCCTACAATGAGCAGTTCTTC.

This clone was observed a single time. The chain combines TRBV7-9 with TRBJ2-1, with D unclear. The V gene lost 7 bases and the J gene lost 7 bases, with 5 bases spanning the gap. Germline lookup yields CDR1 SEHNR and CDR2 FQNEAQ (reference sequence). This CDR3 is built from 10 residues. The CDR3 here is CASTSNEQFF. The CDR3 nucleotides read TGTGCCAGCACCTCGAATGAGCAGTTCTTC.

The chain combines TRBV6-1 with TRBJ2-5; D possibly corresponds to TRBD1 (6 bases). The DNA matches TRBJ2-7 better at its end, which makes the J call doubtful. This CDR3 has 14 residues. Germline V lookup: CDR1 MNHNS, CDR2 SASEGT. For the CDR3, the DNA is TGTGCCAGCAGTGAAGCAGGGGGCTCCTACGAGCAGTACTTC. Amino acid sequence: CASSEAGGSYEQYF.

The chain is built from TRBV30 and TRBJ2-5; 10 nucleotides agree with TRBD1. The end of the DNA fits TRBJ2-7 better, so the J call may be wrong. CDR1 and CDR2 (germline): GTSNPN, SVGIG (reference sequence). The CDR3 has 13 amino acids. CDR3 bases: TGTGCCTGGGGACAGGGGGTATCCTACGAGCAGTACTTC. It specifies CAWGQGVSYEQYF.

Here the CDR3 DNA reads TGTGCCAGCAGCTTAGGGACACTTGGCTACACCTTC. Translation: CASSLGTLGYTF. The chain combines TRBV11-2 with TRBJ1-2; the D gene is possibly TRBD1 (5 bases). The CDR3 loop spans 12 amino acids. In germline, CDR1 is SGHAT, CDR2 FQNNGV. The V end was cut by 1 base, the J end by 7 bases, with 7 bases between.

The gene calls are TRBV5-1 and TRBJ2-5, with 8 nucleotides matching TRBD2. Germline-derived CDR1 and CDR2 are SGHRS and YFSETQ. V gave up 4 bases and J gave up 4 bases; unmatched junction bases: 6. The CDR3 consists of 14 residues. The CDR3: CASSPGLVPETQYF. The CDR3 nucleotides read TGCGCCAGCAGCCCGGGACTAGTCCCAGAGACCCAGTACTTC.

The DNA for the CDR3 is TGTGCCTGGGATGACAGGGGATACGAGCAGTACTTC. It translates to CAWDDRGYEQYF. The rearrangement uses TRBV30 and TRBJ2-7, with 8 bases that match TRBD1. The CDR3 totals 12 residues. V gave up 5 bases and J gave up 4 bases; unmatched junction bases: 4. Germline V gene sequence: CDR1 GTSNPN, CDR2 SVGIG (reference sequence). Filled out from reference TRBV30 and TRBJ2-7, the complete variable domain reads SQTIHQWPATLVQPVGSPLSLECTVEGTSNPNLYWYRQAAGRGLQLLFYSVGIGQISSEVPQNLSASRPQDRQFILSSKKLLLSDSGFYLCAWDDRGYEQYFGPGTRLTVT.

The V call is TRBV5-1, the J call TRBJ2-7, with D maybe TRBD2 (6 bases). The CDR3 consists of 15 residues. V lost 3 bases to trimming and J lost 3 bases, with 16 bases between them. CDR1 SGHRS and CDR2 YFSETQ come from the germline V gene. This chain's CDR3 is CASSWAGNLGYEQYF. DNA for the CDR3: TGCGCCAGCAGCTGGGCGGGGAATTTAGGCTACGAGCAGTACTTC.

The chain uses TRBV27 and TRBJ1-4; 8 nucleotides line up with TRBD1. The CDR3 totals 13 residues. Germline values: CDR1 MNHEY, CDR2 SMNVEV (reference sequence). The J segment lost 11 bases and the V segment lost 2 bases, leaving 4 bases of the junction unmatched. DNA of the CDR3: TGTGCCAGCAGTTTAGGACAGGGCGACAAACTGTTTTTT. Amino acid sequence: CASSLGQGDKLFF.

This clone was observed a handful of times. The chain links TRBV27 to TRBJ2-7; 9 nucleotides agree with TRBD2. CDR1 and CDR2 from the germline V gene are MNHEY and SMNVEV (reference sequence). The CDR3 has 14 amino acids. Losses at the gene ends were 5 bases for V and 5 bases for J; bases not matched to a gene: 7. The CDR3 loop is CASSTSSGSNEQYF. CDR3 sequence (DNA): TGTGCCAGCAGTACAAGTAGCGGGAGCAACGAGCAGTACTTC.

The chain has TRBV7-6 and TRBJ2-7; the match to TRBD1 covers 9 bases. V was clipped by 4 bases and J by 4 bases; unmatched bases: 5. CDR1 is SGHVS and CDR2 is FNYEAQ in the germline V gene. The CDR3 spans 14 residues. The CDR3 DNA reads TGTGCCAGCAGCTCCGGACAGGGGAAGTACGAGCAGTACTTC. Protein sequence: CASSSGQGKYEQYF. The variable domain in full, completed from reference TRBV7-6 and TRBJ2-7, reads GAGVSQSPRYKVTKRGQDVALRCDPISGHVSLYWYRQALGQGPEFLTYFNYEAQQDKSGLPNDRFSAERPEGSISTLTIQRTEQRDSAMYRCASSSGQGKYEQYFGPGTRLTVT.